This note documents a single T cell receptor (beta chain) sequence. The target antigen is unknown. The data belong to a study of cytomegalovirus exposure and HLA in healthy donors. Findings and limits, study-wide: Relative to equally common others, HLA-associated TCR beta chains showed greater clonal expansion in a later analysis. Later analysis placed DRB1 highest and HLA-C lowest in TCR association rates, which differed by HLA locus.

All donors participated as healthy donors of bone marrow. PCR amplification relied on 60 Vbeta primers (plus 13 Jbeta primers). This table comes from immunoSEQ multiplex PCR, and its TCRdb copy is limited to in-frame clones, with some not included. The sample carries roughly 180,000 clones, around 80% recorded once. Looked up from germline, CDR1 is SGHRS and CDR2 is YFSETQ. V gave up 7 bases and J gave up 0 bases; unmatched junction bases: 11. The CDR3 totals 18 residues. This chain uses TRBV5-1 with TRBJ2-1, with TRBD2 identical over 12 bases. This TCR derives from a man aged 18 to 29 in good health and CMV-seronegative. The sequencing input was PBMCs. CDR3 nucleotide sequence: TGCGCCAGCCTATTGACTAGCGGGGGCCCGAGCTCCTACAATGAGCAGTTCTTC. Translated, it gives CASLLTSGGPSSYNEQFF.